This is a list of T cell receptor beta chains from one sample in a study of shared clonotypes between healthy human individuals. Sequenced by immunoSEQ multiplex PCR; TCRdb stores in-frame clones only, minus some. This table has 300,000 to 400,000 clones, about nine tenths appearing once. Input material: memory CD8+ T cells sorted from blood. The receptor source for this set is a man aged 18 to 29 in good health. CDR3s include the opening cysteine and the closing phenylalanine or tryptophan. The order of the fields is CDR3 DNA, CDR3 protein, D gene, clone size, V gene, J gene. D genes are given only for firm matches. Size values are once, few and many counts, or a class for expanded clones, and some rows have none.

DNA: TGCGCCAGCAGCTTGGGTGGAGAAACAGGGGTAGGTGGCTCGAACACTGAAGCTTTCTTT
CDR3: CASSLGGETGVGGSNTEAFF
D: TRBD1
size: .
V: TRBV5-1
J: TRBJ1-1

DNA: TGTGCCAGCAGCCGCTACAGGGGCGATTACAATGAGCAGTTCTTC
CDR3: CASSRYRGDYNEQFF
D: TRBD1
size: .
V: TRBV7-9
J: TRBJ2-1

DNA: TGCGCCAGCAGCCAAGGGCCACGGGGGCCGATCTACAATGAGCAGTTCTTC
CDR3: CASSQGPRGPIYNEQFF
D: .
size: .
V: TRBV4-1
J: TRBJ2-1

DNA: TGTGCCAGCAGTGGTCCGGGACAGGTCTTCTATGGCTACACCTTC
CDR3: CASSGPGQVFYGYTF
D: TRBD1
size: .
V: TRBV25-1
J: TRBJ1-2

DNA: TGTGCCAGCAGTTTACAGGGAGGTTACAATGAGCAGTTCTTC
CDR3: CASSLQGGYNEQFF
D: .
size: .
V: TRBV27
J: TRBJ2-1

DNA: TGTGCCAGCAGCCCCCGGACTAGCGCTAGCACAGATACGCAGTATTTT
CDR3: CASSPRTSASTDTQYF
D: TRBD2
size: .
V: TRBV9
J: TRBJ2-3

DNA: TGTGCCTGGAGTGTGGGGGGCTTGAACACTGAAGCTTTCTTT
CDR3: CAWSVGGLNTEAFF
D: .
size: .
V: TRBV30
J: TRBJ1-1

DNA: TGTGCCAGCAGTGAATTTGGTCAGGGCGGGGAAAAACTGTTTTTT
CDR3: CASSEFGQGGEKLFF
D: .
size: .
V: TRBV2
J: TRBJ1-4

DNA: TGCGCCAGCAGGGTGCGGGGTCATACGCAGTATTTT
CDR3: CASRVRGHTQYF
D: .
size: .
V: TRBV5-1
J: TRBJ2-3

DNA: TGTGCCACCAGCGCCGGGGCCGGTCAGCCCCAGCATTTT
CDR3: CATSAGAGQPQHF
D: .
size: few
V: TRBV15
J: TRBJ1-5

DNA: TGTGCCAGCAGCAGGGGGGAGGCTGGAAACACCATATATTTT
CDR3: CASSRGEAGNTIYF
D: .
size: .
V: TRBV5-6
J: TRBJ1-3

DNA: TGTGCCAGCAGCGTAGATCTAGCGGGGGACAATGAGCAGTTCTTC
CDR3: CASSVDLAGDNEQFF
D: TRBD2
size: .
V: TRBV9
J: TRBJ2-1

DNA: TGTGCCAGCAGCTTAGAGGCCCAGGTCAATCAGCCCCAGCATTTT
CDR3: CASSLEAQVNQPQHF
D: .
size: .
V: TRBV7-8
J: TRBJ1-5

DNA: TGCAGTGCTAGAGCAGAAAACATTCAGTACTTC
CDR3: CSARAENIQYF
D: .
size: .
V: TRBV20-1
J: TRBJ2-4

DNA: TGCGCCAGCAGCCGATTCTATAACAGAAGCTTCTACGAGCAGTACTTC
CDR3: CASSRFYNRSFYEQYF
D: .
size: .
V: TRBV4-3
J: TRBJ2-7

DNA: TGTGCCATCAGTGAGCCCCCGGGGACAGCCACTATAACCTTC
CDR3: CAISEPPGTATITF
D: TRBD1
size: .
V: TRBV10-3
J: TRBJ1-2

DNA: TGTGCCAGCAGTTACTCTACGGGAGCGGGCGAGCAGTACTTC
CDR3: CASSYSTGAGEQYF
D: .
size: .
V: TRBV6-5
J: TRBJ2-7

DNA: TGTGCCAGCAGCGGGGGACTACCCTACAATGAGCAGTTCTTC
CDR3: CASSGGLPYNEQFF
D: TRBD2
size: few
V: TRBV9
J: TRBJ2-1

DNA: TGTGCCAGCAGTTCCCGGAGTCGGGCCGAGACCCAGTACTTC
CDR3: CASSSRSRAETQYF
D: .
size: .
V: TRBV6-5
J: TRBJ2-5

DNA: TGCGCCAGCAGCCAAGATCACAGAGCCCACTCTGGGGCCAACGTCCTGACTTTC
CDR3: CASSQDHRAHSGANVLTF
D: .
size: .
V: TRBV4-3
J: TRBJ2-6

DNA: TGCAGCGACGGGGGTGGTTTCTTT
CDR3: CSDGGGFF
D: .
size: .
V: TRBV29-1
J: TRBJ1-1

DNA: TGCAGCGTCCCCAGCGGGACCCGACCGACAGAGCAGTACTTC
CDR3: CSVPSGTRPTEQYF
D: TRBD2
size: .
V: TRBV29-1
J: TRBJ2-7

DNA: TGTGCCAGCAGTTCGCCAAGGGGCCACTTTCATTACAATGAGCAGTTCTTC
CDR3: CASSSPRGHFHYNEQFF
D: .
size: .
V: TRBV28
J: TRBJ2-1

DNA: TGTGCCAGCAGCCAGTCCGGGACACCGTACCTCTCTGGGGCCAACGTCCTGACTTTC
CDR3: CASSQSGTPYLSGANVLTF
D: .
size: .
V: TRBV13
J: TRBJ2-6